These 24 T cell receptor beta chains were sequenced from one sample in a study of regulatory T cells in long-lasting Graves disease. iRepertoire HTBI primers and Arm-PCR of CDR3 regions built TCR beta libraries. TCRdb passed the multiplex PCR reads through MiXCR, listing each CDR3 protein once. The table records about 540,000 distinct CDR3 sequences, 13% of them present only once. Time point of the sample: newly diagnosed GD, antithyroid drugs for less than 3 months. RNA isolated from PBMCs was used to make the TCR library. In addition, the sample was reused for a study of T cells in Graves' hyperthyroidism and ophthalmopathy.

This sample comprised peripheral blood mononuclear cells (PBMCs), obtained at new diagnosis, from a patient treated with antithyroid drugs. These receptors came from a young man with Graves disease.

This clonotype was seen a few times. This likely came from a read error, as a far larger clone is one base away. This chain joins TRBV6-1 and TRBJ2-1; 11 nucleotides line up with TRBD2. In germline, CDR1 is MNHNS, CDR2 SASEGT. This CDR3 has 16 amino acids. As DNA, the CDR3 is TGTGCCAGCAGCTCCATCCGGACTAGCGGGTACAATGAGCAGCTCTTC. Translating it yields CASSSIRTSGYNEQLF.

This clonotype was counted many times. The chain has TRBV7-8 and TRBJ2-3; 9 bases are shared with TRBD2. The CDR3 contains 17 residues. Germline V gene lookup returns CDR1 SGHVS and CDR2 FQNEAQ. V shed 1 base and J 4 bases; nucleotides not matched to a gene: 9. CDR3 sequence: CASSLGQGGRAADTQYF. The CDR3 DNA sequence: TGTGCCAGCAGCTTAGGGCAGGGCGGGAGGGCCGCAGATACGCAGTATTTT.

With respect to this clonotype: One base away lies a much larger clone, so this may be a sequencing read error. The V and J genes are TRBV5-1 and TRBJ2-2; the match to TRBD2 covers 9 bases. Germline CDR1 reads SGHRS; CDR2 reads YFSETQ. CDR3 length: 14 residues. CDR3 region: CASSFSGRTGELSF. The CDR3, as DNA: TGCGCCAGCAGCTTCAGCGGGAGGACCGGGGAGCTGTCTTTT.

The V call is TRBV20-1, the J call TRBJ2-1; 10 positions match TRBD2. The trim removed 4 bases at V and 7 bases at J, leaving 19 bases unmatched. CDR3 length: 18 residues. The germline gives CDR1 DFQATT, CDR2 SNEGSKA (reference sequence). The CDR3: CSANSYPLEREGYNEQFF. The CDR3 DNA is TGCAGTGCTAACTCGTATCCTCTTGAGCGGGAGGGGTATAATGAGCAGTTCTTC.

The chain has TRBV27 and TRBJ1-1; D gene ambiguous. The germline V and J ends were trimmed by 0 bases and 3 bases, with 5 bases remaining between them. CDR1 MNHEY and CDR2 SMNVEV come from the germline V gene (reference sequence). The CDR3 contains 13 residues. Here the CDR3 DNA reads TGTGCCAGCAGTTTATCGGCCGACACTGAAGCTTTCTTT. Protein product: CASSLSADTEAFF.

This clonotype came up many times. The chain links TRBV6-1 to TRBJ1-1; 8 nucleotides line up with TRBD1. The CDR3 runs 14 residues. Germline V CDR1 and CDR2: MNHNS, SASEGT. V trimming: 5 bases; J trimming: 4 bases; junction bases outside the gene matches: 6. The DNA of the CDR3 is TGTGCCAGCAGTCGCATTACAGGGGGCACTGAAGCTTTCTTT. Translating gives CASSRITGGTEAFF.

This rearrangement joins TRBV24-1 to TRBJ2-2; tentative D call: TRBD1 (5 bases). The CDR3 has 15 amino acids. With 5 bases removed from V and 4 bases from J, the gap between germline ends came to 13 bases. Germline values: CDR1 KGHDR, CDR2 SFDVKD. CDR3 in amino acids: CATSGRGAGTGELFF. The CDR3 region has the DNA TGTGCCACCAGTGGTAGGGGCGCCGGCACCGGGGAGCTGTTTTTT.

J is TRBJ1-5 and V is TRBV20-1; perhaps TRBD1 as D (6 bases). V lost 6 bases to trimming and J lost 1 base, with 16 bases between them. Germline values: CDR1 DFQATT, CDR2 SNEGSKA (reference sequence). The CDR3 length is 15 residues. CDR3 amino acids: CSAKPTGASNQPQHF. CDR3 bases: TGCAGTGCCAAACCCACGGGGGCAAGCAATCAGCCCCAGCATTTT.

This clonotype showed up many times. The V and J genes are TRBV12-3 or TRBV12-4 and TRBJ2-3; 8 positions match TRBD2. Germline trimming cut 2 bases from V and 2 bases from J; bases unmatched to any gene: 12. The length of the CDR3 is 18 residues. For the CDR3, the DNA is TGTGCCAGCAGTTTAAAAGCGGGAGACGGGGTTTACACAGATACGCAGTATTTT. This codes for CASSLKAGDGVYTDTQYF.

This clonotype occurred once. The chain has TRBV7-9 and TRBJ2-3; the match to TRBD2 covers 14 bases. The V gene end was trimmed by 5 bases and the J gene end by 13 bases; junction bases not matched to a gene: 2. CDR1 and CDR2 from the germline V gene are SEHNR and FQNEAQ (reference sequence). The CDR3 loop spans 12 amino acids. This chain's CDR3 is CASSLTSGREYF. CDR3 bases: TGTGCCAGCAGCCTGACTAGCGGGAGGGAGTATTTT.

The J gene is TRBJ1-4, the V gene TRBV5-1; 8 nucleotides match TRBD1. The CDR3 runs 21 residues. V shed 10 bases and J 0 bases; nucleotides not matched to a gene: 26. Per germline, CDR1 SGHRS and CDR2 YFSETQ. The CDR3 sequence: CAGPRDLGQEDRYATNEKLFF. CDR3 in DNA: TGCGCCGGTCCAAGGGATTTGGGACAGGAGGACCGTTATGCAACTAATGAAAAACTGTTTTTT.

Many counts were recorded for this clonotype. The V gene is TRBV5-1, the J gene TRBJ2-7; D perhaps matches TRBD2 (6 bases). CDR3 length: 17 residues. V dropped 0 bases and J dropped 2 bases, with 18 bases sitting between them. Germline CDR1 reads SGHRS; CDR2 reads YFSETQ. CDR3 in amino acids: CASSLASGRDSTYEQYF. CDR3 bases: TGCGCCAGCAGCTTGGCCAGCGGACGGGACTCTACCTACGAGCAGTACTTC.

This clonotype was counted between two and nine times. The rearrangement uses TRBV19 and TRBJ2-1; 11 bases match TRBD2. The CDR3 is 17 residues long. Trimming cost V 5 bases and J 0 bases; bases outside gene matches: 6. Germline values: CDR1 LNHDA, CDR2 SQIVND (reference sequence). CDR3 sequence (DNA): TGTGCCAGTAGTTTGGGACTAGCGGTTGTCTCCTACAATGAGCAGTTCTTC. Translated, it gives CASSLGLAVVSYNEQFF. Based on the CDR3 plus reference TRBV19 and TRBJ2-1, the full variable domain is DGGITQSPKYLFRKEGQNVTLSCEQNLNHDAMYWYRQDPGQGLRLIYYSQIVNDFQKGDIAEGYSVSREKKESFPLTVTSAQKNPTAFYLCASSLGLAVVSYNEQFFGPGTRLTVL.

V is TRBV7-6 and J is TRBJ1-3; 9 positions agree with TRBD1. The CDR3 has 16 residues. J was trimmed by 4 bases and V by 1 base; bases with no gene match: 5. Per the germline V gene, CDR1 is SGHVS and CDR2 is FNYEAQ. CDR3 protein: CASSLEDRGTGNTIYF. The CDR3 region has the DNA TGTGCCAGCAGCTTAGAAGACAGGGGGACCGGAAACACCATATATTTT.

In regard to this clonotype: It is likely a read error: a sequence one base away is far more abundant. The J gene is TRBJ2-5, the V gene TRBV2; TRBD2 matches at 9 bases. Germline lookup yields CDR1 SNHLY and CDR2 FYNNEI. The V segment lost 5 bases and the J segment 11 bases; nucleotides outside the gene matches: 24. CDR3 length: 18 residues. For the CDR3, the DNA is TGTGCCAGCAGTTCAGCGGGGGGAAAGGGGACGTCCTACAATGAGCAGTACTTC. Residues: CASSSAGGKGTSYNEQYF.

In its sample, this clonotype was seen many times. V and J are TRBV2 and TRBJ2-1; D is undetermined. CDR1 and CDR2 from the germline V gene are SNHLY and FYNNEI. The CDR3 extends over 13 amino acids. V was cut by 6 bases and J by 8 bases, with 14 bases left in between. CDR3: CASSEDGVYEQFF. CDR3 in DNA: TGTGCCAGCAGCGAGGACGGTGTGTATGAGCAGTTCTTC.

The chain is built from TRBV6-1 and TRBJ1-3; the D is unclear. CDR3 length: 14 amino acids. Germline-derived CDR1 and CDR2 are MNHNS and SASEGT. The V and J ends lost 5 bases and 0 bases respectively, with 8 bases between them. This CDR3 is CASSPLGSGNTIYF. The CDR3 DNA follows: TGTGCCAGCAGTCCCCTCGGCTCTGGAAACACCATATATTTT.

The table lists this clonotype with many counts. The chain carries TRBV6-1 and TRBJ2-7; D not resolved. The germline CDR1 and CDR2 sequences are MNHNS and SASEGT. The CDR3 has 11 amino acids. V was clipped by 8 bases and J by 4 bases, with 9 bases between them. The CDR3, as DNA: TGTGCCAGCCGGTGGAATTACGAGCAGTACTTC. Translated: CASRWNYEQYF.

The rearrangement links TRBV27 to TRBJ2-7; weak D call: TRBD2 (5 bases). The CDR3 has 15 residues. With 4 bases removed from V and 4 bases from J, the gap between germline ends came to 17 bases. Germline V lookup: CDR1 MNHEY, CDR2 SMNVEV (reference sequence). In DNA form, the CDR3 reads TGTGCCAGCAGTTACTCTAGGACTGAGAGGTACGAGCAGTACTTC. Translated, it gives CASSYSRTERYEQYF.

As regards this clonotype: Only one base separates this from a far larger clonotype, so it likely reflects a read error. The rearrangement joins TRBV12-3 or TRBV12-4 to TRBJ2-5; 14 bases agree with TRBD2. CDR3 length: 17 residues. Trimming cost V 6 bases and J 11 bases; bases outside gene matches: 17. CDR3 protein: CASSKRLAGGLYNEQYF. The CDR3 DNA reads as TGTGCCAGCAGCAAACGACTAGCGGGAGGGTTGTACAATGAGCAGTACTTC.

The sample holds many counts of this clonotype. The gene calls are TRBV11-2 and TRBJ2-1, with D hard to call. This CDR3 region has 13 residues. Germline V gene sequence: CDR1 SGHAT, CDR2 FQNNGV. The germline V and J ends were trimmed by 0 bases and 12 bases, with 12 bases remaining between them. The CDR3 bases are TGTGCCAGCAGCTTAGAACCCCCCTTGAGGCAGTTCTTC. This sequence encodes CASSLEPPLRQFF. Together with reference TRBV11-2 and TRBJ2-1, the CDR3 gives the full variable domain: EAGVAQSPRYKIIEKRQSVAFWCNPISGHATLYWYQQILGQGPKLLIQFQNNGVVDDSQLPKDRFSAERLKGVDSTLKIQPAKLEDSAVYLCASSLEPPLRQFFGPGTRLTVL.

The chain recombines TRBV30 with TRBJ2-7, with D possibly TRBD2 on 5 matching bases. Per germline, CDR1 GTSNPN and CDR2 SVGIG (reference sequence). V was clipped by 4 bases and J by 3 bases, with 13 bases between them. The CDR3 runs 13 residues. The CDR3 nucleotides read TGTGCCTGGAACTTACGCCGGGACTACGAGCAGTACTTC. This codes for CAWNLRRDYEQYF.

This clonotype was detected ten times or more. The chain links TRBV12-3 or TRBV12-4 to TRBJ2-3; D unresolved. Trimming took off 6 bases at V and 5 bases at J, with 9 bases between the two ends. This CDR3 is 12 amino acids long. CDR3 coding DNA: TGTGCCAGCAGCCTCACCGGAGATACGCAGTATTTT. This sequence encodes CASSLTGDTQYF.

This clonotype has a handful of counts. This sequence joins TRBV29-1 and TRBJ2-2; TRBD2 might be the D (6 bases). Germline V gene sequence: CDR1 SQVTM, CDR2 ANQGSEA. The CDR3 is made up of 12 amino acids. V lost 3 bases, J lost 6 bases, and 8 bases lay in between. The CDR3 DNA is TGCAGCGTTGATGGGGACTCCGGGGAGCTGTTTTTT. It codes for CSVDGDSGELFF.